The entry that follows covers one T cell receptor beta chain sequence. The antigen is undetermined. Profiles of TCR beta VDJ and CDR3 were generated from a genomic DNA template. Using its own MiXCR run on the reads, TCRdb lists one record per CDR3 protein. The sample lists some 240,000 distinct CDR3 sequences, 34% occurring once. CDR3 length: 15 amino acids. V lost 3 bases to trimming and J lost 0 bases; unmatched junction nucleotides: 6. Germline-derived CDR1 and CDR2 are SGHNT and YYREEE (reference sequence). This record belongs to a study of CD8+CD57+ T cells in acquired aplastic anemia. Study-level background: Each DNA sample taken from sorted CD4+ and CD8+ cells came to 3.2 ug on average. For CD4+ cells, healthy donors had an average of approximately 9.8 million reads. Study observations and caveats: Patients versus controls showed no significant CD8+ Simpson's diversity difference. The number of CD8+ CDR3 sequences shared by patients and controls was twenty-nine.

The sequence was obtained from a human donor in good health, serving as a control. Material for sequencing was sorted CD4+, CD8+, or CD8+CD57+ T cells (not recorded which) from PBMCs. The chain combines TRBV5-4 with TRBJ2-7; 7 bases are a match to TRBD1. For the CDR3, the DNA is TGTGCCAGCAGCTCGGGCAGGGGGATCTCCTACGAGCAGTACTTC. Translated: CASSSGRGISYEQYF.